The clone carrying this TCR beta chain occurred once. Germline V gene sequence: CDR1 LNHDA, CDR2 SQIVND (reference sequence). This CDR3 contains 14 residues. V dropped 5 bases and J dropped 8; count of bases not matched to a gene: 6. The libraries were made with immunoSEQ v3.0 at survey level. The assay was immunoSEQ multiplex PCR, and TCRdb's table has in-frame clones only and misses some. Altogether approximately 25,000 clones are present, around 80% being singletons, with the ten largest covering 2.3%. This entry belongs to a study of long-term antiretroviral therapy in people with HIV. People in the study who had HIV all got their treatment in the United States. The samples, holding about 0.9-11 million cryopreserved PBMC, were thawed before DNA extraction was carried out.

This TCR was sampled from a man in his forties or fifties with HIV. Here the sequenced sample was unsorted PBMCs, taken 3 years after starting antiretroviral therapy. The gene calls are TRBV19 and TRBJ2-1, with 10 nucleotides matching TRBD2. CDR3 sequence (DNA): TGTGCCAGTAGTCTAGCGGGAGAAGGATATGAGCAGTTCTTC. This gives the protein CASSLAGEGYEQFF. Complete variable domain (other parts from reference TRBV19 and TRBJ2-1): DGGITQSPKYLFRKEGQNVTLSCEQNLNHDAMYWYRQDPGQGLRLIYYSQIVNDFQKGDIAEGYSVSREKKESFPLTVTSAQKNPTAFYLCASSLAGEGYEQFFGPGTRLTVL.